The clone carrying this TCR beta chain occurred once. Its cognate antigen is unknown. The data are from a study of multiple sclerosis patients with progressive multifocal leukoencephalopathy. Findings of the study overall: It is unclear whether the findings reflect JC virus infection or general immunocompromise. Most PML patients had lower entropy, suggesting less diverse TRB repertoires. PML-onset expanded TRB clones were detectable before and during natalizumab therapy.

V was pared by 5 bases and J by 2 bases, with 15 bases between. The CDR3 covers 15 residues. Germline V gene lookup returns CDR1 SEHNR and CDR2 FQNEAQ (reference sequence). The data were produced by immunoSEQ multiplex PCR, yet TCRdb's version contains in-frame clones alone and is incomplete. The profile shows 25,000 to 35,000 clones, approximately 90% of them singletons. The time point is: before natalizumab initiation. The T0 samples predate the first natalizumab infusion. The sample was PBMCs. The chain links TRBV7-9 to TRBJ1-2; perhaps TRBD1 as D (6 bases). The sequence derives from a human donor with multiple sclerosis. The DNA for the CDR3 is TGTGCCAGCAGCATATACAGGGAGGAAAACTATGGCTACACCTTC. Protein product: CASSIYREENYGYTF.